This TCR beta chain came from a study of metastatic and nonmetastatic thyroid tumors. The V gene end was trimmed by 6 bases and the J gene end by 1 base; junction bases not matched to a gene: 10. The CDR3 is 16 residues long. Per the germline V gene, CDR1 is MGHRA and CDR2 is YSYEKL. This clone was recorded many times. TCRdb re-called the PCR reads with MiXCR. The data contain some 90,000 clones, about 9.1% of them singletons. No patient received treatment before thyroid surgery. This TCR was sampled from a female donor with papillary thyroid cancer or a benign thyroid nodule (not recorded which). Some clones in this sample may be carry-over from other donors' samples. The chain links TRBV4-1 to TRBJ1-1, with 8 bases aligning to TRBD1. Input material: blood. The DNA of the CDR3 is TGCGCCAGCAGTCTATTTCCGGGACAGGAGAACACTGAAGCTTTCTTT. This sequence encodes CASSLFPGQENTEAFF.